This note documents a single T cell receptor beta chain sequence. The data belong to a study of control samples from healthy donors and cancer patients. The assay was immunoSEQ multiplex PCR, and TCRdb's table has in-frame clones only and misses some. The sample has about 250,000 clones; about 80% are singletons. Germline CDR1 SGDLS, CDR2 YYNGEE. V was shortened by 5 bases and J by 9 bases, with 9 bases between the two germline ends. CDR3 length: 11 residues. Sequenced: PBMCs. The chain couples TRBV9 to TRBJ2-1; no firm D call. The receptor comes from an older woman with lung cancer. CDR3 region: CASSQVGEQFF. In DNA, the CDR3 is TGTGCCAGCAGTCAAGTCGGTGAGCAGTTCTTC.